The clone carrying this T cell receptor beta chain was recorded once. What it recognizes is unknown. The source of the sample is a study of T cells in narcolepsy. Whole-study context: Patients with NT1 or NT2 and healthy control donors were enrolled. Study outcomes and limitations: Autoreactive HCRT-specific and TRIB2-specific clonotypes were marked in same-patient CSF-versus-blood CD4+ comparisons. Autoreactive clonotypes reportedly recurred in blood of same and different patients, not controls.

The method was immunoSEQ multiplex PCR; TCRdb's version includes in-frame clones alone and lacks a portion of them. The sample lists around 27,000 clones, roughly four fifths occurring once. Per the germline V gene, CDR1 is SGHTA and CDR2 is FQGTGA. V shed 0 bases and J shed 1 base, with 10 bases lying between them. CDR3 length equals 17 residues. Specimen: CD45RA- memory CD4+ T cells from PBMCs. V is TRBV7-3 and J is TRBJ2-6; D uncertain. This sequence originates from a human donor with narcolepsy. This chain's CDR3 is CASSLTSRPSGANVLTF. The CDR3 DNA is TGTGCCAGCAGCTTAACCTCCAGGCCATCTGGGGCCAACGTCCTGACTTTC.